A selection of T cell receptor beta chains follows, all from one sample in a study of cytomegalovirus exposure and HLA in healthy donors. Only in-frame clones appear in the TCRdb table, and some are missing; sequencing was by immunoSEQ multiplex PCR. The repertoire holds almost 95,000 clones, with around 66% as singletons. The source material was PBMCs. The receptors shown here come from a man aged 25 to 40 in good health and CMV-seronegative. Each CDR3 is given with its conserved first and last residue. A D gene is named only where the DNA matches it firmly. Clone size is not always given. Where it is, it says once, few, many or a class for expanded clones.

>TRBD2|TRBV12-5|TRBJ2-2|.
CASGLILAENTGELFF
TGTGCTAGTGGTTTGATCCTAGCGGAGAACACCGGGGAGCTGTTTTTT
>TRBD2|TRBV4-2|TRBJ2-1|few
CASSQDASGSRNEQFF
TGTGCCAGCAGCCAAGATGCCAGCGGGAGTCGCAATGAGCAGTTCTTC
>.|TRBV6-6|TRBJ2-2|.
CASRRGTGEAGELFF
TGTGCCAGCAGGAGGGGCACAGGGGAGGCCGGGGAGCTGTTTTTT
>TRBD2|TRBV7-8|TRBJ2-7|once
CASSSRTSGYEQYF
TGTGCCAGCAGCTCACGGACTAGCGGTTACGAGCAGTACTTC
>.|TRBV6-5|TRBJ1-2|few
CASSYAGGVWRYGYTF
TGTGCCAGCAGTTACGCGGGAGGGGTTTGGCGCTATGGCTACACCTTC
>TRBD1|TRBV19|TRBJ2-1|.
CASSMHEGANEQFF
TGTGCCAGTAGCATGCATGAGGGGGCGAATGAGCAGTTCTTC
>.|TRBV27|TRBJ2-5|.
CASSLAHLGLWEQYF
TGTGCCAGCAGTTTAGCACATCTAGGGTTGTGGGAGCAGTACTTC
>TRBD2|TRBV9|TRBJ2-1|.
CASSVGGTSYNEQFF
TGTGCCAGCAGCGTAGGAGGGACTAGTTACAATGAGCAGTTCTTC
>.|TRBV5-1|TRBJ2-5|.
CASSLADFYSVLKTQYF
TGCGCCAGCAGCTTGGCGGACTTTTATAGCGTGTTAAAGACCCAGTACTTC
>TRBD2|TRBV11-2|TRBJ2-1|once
CASSERTSGRGGGFF
TGTGCCAGCAGCGAAAGGACTAGCGGGAGAGGGGGGGGGTTCTTC
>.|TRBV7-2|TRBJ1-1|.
CASSFRVGGLNTEAFF
TGTGCCAGCAGCTTCCGAGTGGGGGGACTGAACACTGAAGCTTTCTTT
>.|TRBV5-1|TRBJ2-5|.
CASTLTGQETQYF
TGCGCCAGTACCCTGACAGGACAAGAGACCCAGTACTTC
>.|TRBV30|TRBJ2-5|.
CAWSVKTGVETQYF
TGTGCCTGGAGTGTTAAAACAGGAGTAGAGACCCAGTACTTC
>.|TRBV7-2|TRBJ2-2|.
CASSYRLRTGELFF
TGTGCCAGCAGCTACCGTCTGAGGACCGGGGAGCTGTTTTTT
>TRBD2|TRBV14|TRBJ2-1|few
CASSQLRPRGTSGENYNEQFF
TGTGCCAGCAGCCAACTCCGGCCCCGGGGGACTAGCGGGGAGAACTACAATGAGCAGTTCTTC
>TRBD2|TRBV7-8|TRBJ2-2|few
CASSLAQYSGTNTGELFF
TGTGCCAGCAGCTTAGCTCAATATAGCGGGACGAACACCGGGGAGCTGTTTTTT
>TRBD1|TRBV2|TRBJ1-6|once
CASHRDRGLAGNSPLHF
TGTGCCAGCCACCGGGACAGGGGGTTGGCTGGGAATTCACCCCTCCACTTT